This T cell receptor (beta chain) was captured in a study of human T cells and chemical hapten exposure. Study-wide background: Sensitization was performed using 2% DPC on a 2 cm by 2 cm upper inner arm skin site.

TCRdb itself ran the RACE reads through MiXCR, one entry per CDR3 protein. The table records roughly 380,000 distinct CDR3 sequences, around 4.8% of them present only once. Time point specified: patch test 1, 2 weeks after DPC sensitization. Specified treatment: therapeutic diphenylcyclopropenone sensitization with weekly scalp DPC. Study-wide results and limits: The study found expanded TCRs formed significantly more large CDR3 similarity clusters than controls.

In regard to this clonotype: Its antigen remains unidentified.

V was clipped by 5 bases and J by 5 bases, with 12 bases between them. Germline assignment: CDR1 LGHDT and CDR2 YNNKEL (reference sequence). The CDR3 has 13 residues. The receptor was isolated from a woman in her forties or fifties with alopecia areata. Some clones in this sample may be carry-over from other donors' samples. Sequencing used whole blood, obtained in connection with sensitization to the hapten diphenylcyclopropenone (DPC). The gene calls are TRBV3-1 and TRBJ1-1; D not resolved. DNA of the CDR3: TGTGCCAGCAGCTTTCCCGGCACGACTGAAGCTTTCTTT. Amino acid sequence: CASSFPGTTEAFF.